This T cell receptor beta chain was documented in a study of chemoradiotherapy in HPV16-positive cancers. Looking at the study overall: Functional T-cell assays on a couple of HPV16-positive patients' cells defined candidate HPV-specific clones and common TCR motifs.

As regards this clone: Its target is unknown.

Measured with immunoSEQ multiplex PCR; TCRdb has only the in-frame clones, and not every one. The table includes about 15,000 clones, about nine tenths detected once. Repeated repertoire sampling spanned the course of chemoradiotherapy. Between the trimmed V and J ends, which lost 3 bases and 2 bases, there was a span of 17 bases. This CDR3 is 16 amino acids long. Germline CDR1 reads LGHNA; CDR2 reads YNFKEQ. The study's findings and limits: Non-HPV-specific T cells did not expand in tumors during treatment, whereas candidate HPV-specific clones and E7-related motifs did. Functional assays defining HPV-specific T cells used only two HPV16-positive patients.

This chain uses TRBV4-2 with TRBJ2-7; possible D gene TRBD2, 6 bases. Specimen: blood, collected from a patient who underwent chemoradiotherapy. This clonotype originated in a human donor with HPV-associated anogenital cancer. CDR3 protein: CASSQAFAGSPYEQYF. The CDR3 DNA reads as TGTGCCAGCAGCCAGGCTTTTGCGGGGAGCCCCTACGAGCAGTACTTC.